Each of the 20 T cell receptor beta chains below was sequenced from the same sample in a study of cytomegalovirus exposure and HLA in healthy donors. Use of 60 Vbeta and 13 Jbeta primers characterized the PCR. The protocol was immunoSEQ multiplex PCR, while the TCRdb copy is restricted to in-frame clones and leaves out a portion. The listing contains more than 100,000 clones. Sequencing input: PBMCs. The receptors were sampled from a woman in her thirties or forties in good health and CMV-seronegative.

J is TRBJ2-7 and V is TRBV29-1; D is ambiguous. Trimming removed 1 base at V and 0 bases at J, with 10 bases between. Looked up from germline, CDR1 is SQVTM and CDR2 is ANQGSEA. The CDR3 runs to 14 residues. As DNA, the CDR3 is TGCAGCGTTGAAGGCAGCTGGAGCTCCTACGAGCAGTACTTC. The encoded protein is CSVEGSWSSYEQYF.

J is TRBJ2-3 and V is TRBV9; possible D gene TRBD2, 5 bases. V gave up 0 bases and J gave up 2 bases, with 13 bases separating them. Germline V gives CDR1 SGDLS, CDR2 YYNGEE. This CDR3 is 16 amino acids long. The CDR3 DNA sequence: TGTGCCAGCAGCGTAGCCGGCGCCGGGGTCACAGATACGCAGTATTTT. Its protein is CASSVAGAGVTDTQYF.

V usage is TRBV4-1 and J usage is TRBJ1-5; 7 bases agree with TRBD1. Per germline, CDR1 MGHRA and CDR2 YSYEKL. V trimming: 1 base; J trimming: 7 bases; junction bases outside the gene matches: 4. CDR3 length: 14 amino acids. CDR3 protein: CASSQGGQNQPQHF. The CDR3 DNA follows: TGCGCCAGCAGCCAAGGGGGACAGAACCAGCCCCAGCATTTT.

The V and J genes are TRBV27 and TRBJ1-1, with D hard to call. Germline V gives CDR1 MNHEY, CDR2 SMNVEV (reference sequence). This CDR3 has 13 amino acids. The ends were cut back, 3 bases at V and 11 bases at J, with 16 bases in the middle. The CDR3 sequence: CASSFRDLRHAFF. The CDR3 coding sequence is TGTGCCAGCAGTTTTCGAGACCTGAGGCACGCTTTCTTT.

The chain employs TRBV18 and TRBJ1-4; TRBD1 is a possible D gene (5 bases). The CDR3 loop spans 14 amino acids. Germline-derived CDR1 and CDR2 are KGHSH and LQKENI. V was clipped by 3 bases and J by 10 bases, with 15 bases between them. The CDR3 coding sequence is TGTGCCAGCTCACCTGGAGGGGATGCCGGAAAACTGTTTTTT. Translated, it gives CASSPGGDAGKLFF.

The chain links TRBV7-2 to TRBJ1-1, with 8 bases lining up with TRBD1. This CDR3 contains 14 residues. The ends lost 6 bases at V and 1 base at J; junction bases unmatched: 4. The germline gives CDR1 SGHTA, CDR2 FQGNSA. CDR3 bases: TGTGCCAGCAGGGGCGGACAGGGGAACACTGAAGCTTTCTTT. Translated, it gives CASRGGQGNTEAFF.

J is TRBJ2-2 and V is TRBV2; TRBD2 agrees at 14 bases. V dropped 7 bases and J dropped 4; count of bases not matched to a gene: 11. The germline V gene encodes CDR1 SNHLY and CDR2 FYNNEI. The CDR3 has 18 residues. In nucleotides, the CDR3 is TGTGCCAGCAAATTAGCGGGACTAGCGGGGGAGTCCACCGGGGAGCTGTTTTTT. This encodes CASKLAGLAGESTGELFF.

This rearrangement joins TRBV5-4 to TRBJ1-1; D perhaps matches TRBD1 (6 bases). The V gene lost 0 bases and the J gene lost 2 bases, with 17 bases spanning the gap. In germline, CDR1 is SGHNT, CDR2 YYREEE (reference sequence). The CDR3 has 17 residues. The CDR3 nucleotides read TGTGCCAGCAGCTTGGGGGGGCGGACACGTTCTAACACTGAAGCTTTCTTT. This gives the protein CASSLGGRTRSNTEAFF.

The rearrangement uses TRBV19 and TRBJ1-3, with no clear D. The CDR3 is 14 amino acids. CDR1 is LNHDA, CDR2 SQIVND, per germline (reference sequence). V lost 3 bases, J lost 0 bases, and 6 bases lay in between. This chain's CDR3 is CASSITSSGNTIYF. The CDR3 coding sequence is TGTGCCAGTAGTATTACGAGCTCTGGAAACACCATATATTTT.

The rearrangement joins TRBV2 to TRBJ2-3, with a tentative D call TRBD1 (6 bases). This CDR3 has 14 amino acids. CDR1 and CDR2 (germline): SNHLY, FYNNEI. V lost 5 bases to trimming and J lost 4 bases, with 13 bases between them. The CDR3 region is CASSKQGGADTQYF. CDR3 in DNA: TGTGCCAGCAGTAAACAGGGTGGGGCAGATACGCAGTATTTT. Combining the CDR3 with reference TRBV2 and TRBJ2-3 gives the whole variable domain EPEVTQTPSHQVTQMGQEVILRCVPISNHLYFYWYRQILGQKVEFLVSFYNNEISEKSEIFDDQFSVERPDGSNFTLKIRSTKLEDSAMYFCASSKQGGADTQYFGPGTRLTVL.

CDR3 region: CSGRRGNTIYF. The CDR3 coding sequence is TGCAGTGGCAGGCGCGGAAACACCATATATTTT. The V and J genes are TRBV20-1 and TRBJ1-3; D uncertain. The CDR3 runs 11 residues. Germline lookup yields CDR1 DFQATT and CDR2 SNEGSKA (reference sequence). Trimming took 7 bases from V and 4 from J, leaving 8 bases between them.

This rearrangement joins TRBV6-6 to TRBJ1-4, with D hard to call. This CDR3 has 13 residues. Trimming shortened V by 8 bases and J by 7 bases, and 14 bases separated the two germline ends. In germline, CDR1 is MNHNY, CDR2 SVGAGI (reference sequence). CDR3 nucleotides: TGTGCCAGCGGTGGGGAGATAAGTGAAAAACTGTTTTTT. Its translation: CASGGEISEKLFF.

The chain has TRBV5-4 and TRBJ1-1; D might be TRBD1 (5 bases). Trimming took 2 bases from V and 1 from J, leaving 12 bases between them. CDR1 SGHNT and CDR2 YYREEE come from the germline V gene (reference sequence). The CDR3 has 15 amino acids. The CDR3 DNA sequence: TGTGCCAGCAGCTTCCAAACAAGGGGGAACACTGAAGCTTTCTTT. This translates into CASSFQTRGNTEAFF.

J is TRBJ2-1 and V is TRBV5-1; D may be TRBD2 (6 bases). Trimming cost V 4 bases and J 8 bases, with 13 bases left between them. This CDR3 is built from 13 residues. Germline CDR1 is SGHRS and CDR2 is YFSETQ. In DNA, the CDR3 is TGCGCCAGCAGCCCCGGACTACCCCATGAGCAGTTCTTC. Protein sequence: CASSPGLPHEQFF.

The chain recombines TRBV7-9 with TRBJ2-5; a weak D match, TRBD1 (5 bases). Looked up from germline, CDR1 is SEHNR and CDR2 is FQNEAQ (reference sequence). V shed 3 bases and J shed 2 bases, with 10 bases lying between them. This CDR3 is 14 amino acids long. CDR3 DNA: TGTGCCAGCAGCTTTCAACCAGGGCAAGAGACCCAGTACTTC. Protein product: CASSFQPGQETQYF.

The gene calls are TRBV5-1 and TRBJ2-2; 10 bases are shared with TRBD1. From germline, CDR1 is SGHRS and CDR2 YFSETQ. This CDR3 comprises 15 residues. After removal of 0 bases from V and 7 bases from J, the junction contained 3 bases not matched to a gene. CDR3 sequence reads: CASSLVGQGDGELFF. CDR3 nucleotide sequence: TGCGCCAGCAGCTTGGTAGGACAGGGGGACGGGGAGCTGTTTTTT.

V gene TRBV4-1 combines with J gene TRBJ1-5; D is unresolved. The V end lost 0 bases, the J end lost 9 bases, and 15 bases lay between the germline ends. Germline CDR1 reads MGHRA; CDR2 reads YSYEKL. The CDR3 extends over 15 amino acids. The CDR3 region has the DNA TGCGCCAGCAGCCAAGAAGGGCGCGGGGTGGGGCCCCAGCATTTT. Protein sequence: CASSQEGRGVGPQHF.

This sequence joins TRBV28 and TRBJ1-5; TRBD1 aligns across 8 bases. The CDR3 extends over 16 amino acids. The germline V gene encodes CDR1 MDHEN and CDR2 SYDVKM. The junction had 12 bases not matched to a gene; V was cut back by 5 bases and J by 6 bases. CDR3 sequence reads: CASSPVGQGASQPQHF. CDR3 nucleotide sequence: TGTGCCAGCAGTCCAGTTGGACAGGGCGCAAGTCAGCCCCAGCATTTT.

The chain employs TRBV15 and TRBJ1-1; TRBD1 matches 9 bases. Per germline, CDR1 LNHNV and CDR2 YYDKDF (reference sequence). The CDR3 sequence is 11 residues long. J lost 11 bases, V lost 4 bases, and 2 bases had no gene match. CDR3 amino acids: CATSKQGAAFF. The CDR3 coding sequence is TGTGCCACCAGCAAACAGGGGGCCGCTTTCTTT.

The chain links TRBV28 to TRBJ1-2, with D tentatively TRBD1 (6 bases). The CDR3 runs 13 residues. Germline V lookup: CDR1 MDHEN, CDR2 SYDVKM. The V gene lost 4 bases and the J gene lost 4 bases, with 10 bases spanning the gap. The CDR3 DNA reads TGTGCCAGCAGTTCAGGGGACGGCTATGGCTACACCTTC. Its translation is CASSSGDGYGYTF.